Below are 28 T cell receptor beta chains sequenced from a single sample in a study of cytomegalovirus exposure and HLA in healthy donors. Profiled with immunoSEQ multiplex PCR; TCRdb holds only in-frame clones, not every one. Seen here are about 180,000 clones, roughly 85% observed once, and the top ten hold roughly 15%. The sample comprised PBMCs. Receptors originate from a man aged 18 to 30 in good health and CMV-seropositive.

The V gene is TRBV7-3, the J gene TRBJ2-5; TRBD2 might be the D (7 bases). The CDR3 contains 15 residues. The germline CDR1 and CDR2 sequences are SGHTA and FQGTGA. Trimming took off 5 bases at V and 4 bases at J, with 17 bases between the two ends. CDR3 sequence reads: CASSRRGGARETQYF. The CDR3 DNA reads TGTGCCAGCAGCCGGAGGGGGGGGGCGAGAGAGACCCAGTACTTC.

The chain combines TRBV7-9 with TRBJ1-1; 7 bases map to TRBD1. Germline V gives CDR1 SEHNR, CDR2 FQNEAQ (reference sequence). J was trimmed by 6 bases and V by 2 bases; bases with no gene match: 9. This CDR3 is 15 amino acids long. The CDR3: CASSLRGGKWSEAFF. The CDR3 nucleotides are TGTGCCAGCAGCTTAAGAGGGGGCAAGTGGTCTGAAGCTTTCTTT.

The chain couples TRBV6-6 to TRBJ2-3; the match to TRBD2 covers 7 bases. The V and J ends lost 6 bases and 1 base, in that order; junction bases with no gene match: 10. Germline values: CDR1 MNHNY, CDR2 SVGAGI (reference sequence). This CDR3 has 16 amino acids. The CDR3 loop reads CASSPLVLAGTDTQYF. CDR3 bases: TGTGCCAGCAGCCCCCTGGTGCTAGCGGGCACAGATACGCAGTATTTT.

The chain couples TRBV18 to TRBJ1-5, with 7 bases identical to TRBD1. Germline CDR1 is KGHSH and CDR2 is LQKENI. V dropped 6 bases and J dropped 0; count of bases not matched to a gene: 5. The CDR3 loop spans 15 amino acids. The CDR3 reads CASSRDSYSNQPQHF. DNA of the CDR3: TGTGCCAGCTCCCGGGACAGCTATAGCAATCAGCCCCAGCATTTT.

The rearrangement links TRBV4-1 to TRBJ1-2; D gene ambiguous. V was pared by 0 bases and J by 7 bases, with 3 bases between. Germline V gives CDR1 MGHRA, CDR2 YSYEKL. There are 11 residues in the CDR3. The CDR3 nucleotides read TGCGCCAGCAGCCAAGACGGTGGCTACACCTTC. As protein: CASSQDGGYTF.

This clone was counted a few times. The V call is TRBV28, the J call TRBJ1-5, with D uncertain. Trimming pared 6 bases from V and 4 bases from J, leaving 16 bases between. The CDR3 is 15 residues long. Germline V gene data show CDR1 as MDHEN and CDR2 as SYDVKM. The CDR3 DNA is TGTGCCAGCAGACAAGATGGAGGGCCGAATCAGCCCCAGCATTTT. Residues: CASRQDGGPNQPQHF. Using reference TRBV28 and TRBJ1-5 for the parts outside the CDR3, the full variable domain is DVKVTQSSRYLVKRTGEKVFLECVQDMDHENMFWYRQDPGLGLRLIYFSYDVKMKEKGDIPEGYSVSREKKERFSLILESASTNQTSMYLCASRQDGGPNQPQHFGDGTRLSIL.

J is TRBJ2-3 and V is TRBV2, with D perhaps TRBD2 (6 bases). V was cut by 4 bases and J by 4 bases, with 9 bases left in between. This CDR3 is built from 13 residues. Germline values: CDR1 SNHLY, CDR2 FYNNEI. CDR3 residues: CASSGGVADTQYF. The CDR3 nucleotides read TGTGCCAGCAGTGGCGGGGTAGCAGATACGCAGTATTTT.

The V call is TRBV6-5, the J call TRBJ2-5, with 8 nucleotides matching TRBD1. The junction had 2 bases not matched to a gene; V was cut back by 0 bases and J by 2 bases. The CDR3 is made up of 15 amino acids. The V gene's germline CDR1 is MNHEY and CDR2 SVGAGI. CDR3 sequence: CASSYSWDRQETQYF. CDR3 nucleotide sequence: TGTGCCAGCAGTTACTCGTGGGACAGGCAAGAGACCCAGTACTTC.

The V gene is TRBV29-1, the J gene TRBJ2-3; 9 bases line up with TRBD1. Germline assignment: CDR1 SQVTM and CDR2 ANQGSEA. The V and J ends lost 7 bases and 2 bases, in that order; junction bases with no gene match: 7. The CDR3 length is 14 residues. DNA of the CDR3: TGCAGCGCCGGGACAGGGTTGATCACAGATACGCAGTATTTT. It encodes CSAGTGLITDTQYF.

The chain employs TRBV27 and TRBJ2-2; possibly TRBD2 for D (5 bases). CDR3 length: 14 residues. Germline assignment: CDR1 MNHEY and CDR2 SMNVEV (reference sequence). V lost 8 bases to trimming and J lost 1 base, with 11 bases between them. The CDR3: CASRRAGNTGELFF. In DNA, the CDR3 is TGTGCCAGCCGACGCGCGGGGAACACCGGGGAGCTGTTTTTT.

The V and J genes are TRBV4-1 and TRBJ2-1; the match to TRBD2 covers 13 bases. The ends lost 8 bases at V and 5 bases at J; junction bases unmatched: 12. The germline CDR1 and CDR2 sequences are MGHRA and YSYEKL. The CDR3 loop spans 17 amino acids. The CDR3 DNA reads TGCGCCAGCGCTCGAGGGGGACTAGCGGGGATTCACAATGAGCAGTTCTTC. Protein product: CASARGGLAGIHNEQFF.

The chain recombines TRBV30 with TRBJ2-7, with D possibly matching TRBD1 (6 bases). Trimming took off 0 bases at V and 6 bases at J, with 12 bases between the two ends. The CDR3 sequence is 13 residues long. Germline V gene data show CDR1 as GTSNPN and CDR2 as SVGIG (reference sequence). For the CDR3, the DNA is TGTGCCTGGAGTGTTCTACAGGGAGTCGAGCAGTACTTC. Its translation: CAWSVLQGVEQYF.

The CDR3 DNA is TGTGCCAGCAGTGAAGCGAGGGGGGGCTGGGAAAAACTGTTTTTT. It encodes CASSEARGGWEKLFF. The rearrangement joins TRBV6-1 to TRBJ1-4, with a possible D match to TRBD1 (6 bases). The CDR3 is 15 residues long. The germline V gene encodes CDR1 MNHNS and CDR2 SASEGT. V was pared by 0 bases and J by 8 bases, with 13 bases between.

V gene TRBV27 combines with J gene TRBJ1-2, with D hard to call. Germline assignment: CDR1 MNHEY and CDR2 SMNVEV (reference sequence). The CDR3 runs 14 residues. V gave up 5 bases and J gave up 5 bases, with 15 bases separating them. This CDR3 reads CASSLVRGTYGYTF. CDR3 nucleotide sequence: TGTGCCAGCAGTCTCGTGCGGGGAACGTATGGCTACACCTTC.

In regard to this clone: Other DNA sequences in this specimen translate into the identical CDR3. The rearrangement joins TRBV9 to TRBJ2-2; D is possibly TRBD2 (6 bases). Germline CDR1 SGDLS, CDR2 YYNGEE. V shed 2 bases and J shed 5 bases, with 10 bases lying between them. This CDR3 spans 14 amino acids. In DNA, the CDR3 is TGTGCCAGCAGCGTCGGGGGTGGAACCGGGGAGCTGTTTTTT. Protein sequence: CASSVGGGTGELFF.

The rearrangement links TRBV4-2 to TRBJ2-7; 7 positions agree with TRBD2. The V gene end was trimmed by 6 bases and the J gene end by 12 bases; junction bases not matched to a gene: 5. The CDR3 has 10 amino acids. Germline V gives CDR1 LGHNA, CDR2 YNFKEQ. The CDR3 DNA is TGTGCCAGCAGACCCTGGGGGGGGTACTTC. Translated: CASRPWGGYF.

This sequence joins TRBV6-5 and TRBJ2-2; the D gene is possibly TRBD1 (6 bases). This CDR3 has 14 amino acids. With 0 bases removed from V and 6 bases from J, the gap between germline ends came to 8 bases. Germline CDR1 is MNHEY and CDR2 is SVGAGI. The CDR3 DNA reads as TGTGCCAGCAGTTACTCGAAGGGGGCCGGGGAGCTGTTTTTT. Translating gives CASSYSKGAGELFF.

The genes are TRBV29-1 and TRBJ1-2, with TRBD1 as a possible D gene (6 bases). The V and J ends lost 5 bases and 1 base respectively, with 11 bases between them. This CDR3 comprises 13 residues. CDR1 and CDR2 (germline): SQVTM, ANQGSEA. The CDR3 bases are TGCAGCGTTCGGACAGTTTTTAACTATGGCTACACCTTC. Protein product: CSVRTVFNYGYTF.

The chain couples TRBV10-3 to TRBJ2-2; D uncertain. The CDR3 consists of 13 residues. V lost 11 bases to trimming and J lost 1 base, with 11 bases between them. CDR1 is ENHRY, CDR2 SYGVKD, per germline. CDR3 sequence (DNA): TGTGCCTCTTGTGGAGTGAACACCGGGGAGCTGTTTTTT. Its translation is CASCGVNTGELFF.

The gene calls are TRBV28 and TRBJ2-1; TRBD2 aligns across 9 bases. V dropped 2 bases and J dropped 4; count of bases not matched to a gene: 3. CDR1 is MDHEN, CDR2 SYDVKM, per germline. The CDR3 has 15 amino acids. In DNA form, the CDR3 reads TGTGCCAGCAGTTTAGGCGGGAGGGCATACAATGAGCAGTTCTTC. Translation: CASSLGGRAYNEQFF.

The rearrangement links TRBV29-1 to TRBJ2-7; TRBD2 is a possible D gene (6 bases). The CDR3 contains 12 residues. Looked up from germline, CDR1 is SQVTM and CDR2 is ANQGSEA. V was trimmed by 6 bases and J by 4 bases, leaving 13 bases between them. CDR3 loop: CSVLGGVYEQYF. CDR3 coding DNA: TGCAGCGTCCTTGGCGGGGTGTACGAGCAGTACTTC.

Note on this clone: Within the sample, other DNA sequences also encode this same CDR3. The chain combines TRBV18 with TRBJ2-3, with 9 bases that match TRBD1. The CDR3 extends over 14 amino acids. V shed 6 bases, J shed 4 bases, and the junction held 5 bases outside the gene matches. CDR1 KGHSH and CDR2 LQKENI come from the germline V gene. Here the CDR3 DNA reads TGTGCCAGCTCGCCGGGACAGGGATCAGATACGCAGTATTTT. It is translated as CASSPGQGSDTQYF.

This clone showed up just once. The V gene is TRBV4-1, the J gene TRBJ2-1; 7 nucleotides line up with TRBD2. Germline V gene sequence: CDR1 MGHRA, CDR2 YSYEKL. With V trimmed by 0 bases and J by 2 bases, 4 bases remained unmatched. This CDR3 contains 16 residues. The DNA of the CDR3 is TGCGCCAGCAGCCAAGACTCGACTAGCCCCTACAATGAGCAGTTCTTC. Translating gives CASSQDSTSPYNEQFF.

The chain has TRBV11-2 and TRBJ2-5, with TRBD1 matching over 7 bases. Germline lookup yields CDR1 SGHAT and CDR2 FQNNGV. The V and J ends lost 1 base and 4 bases, in that order; junction bases with no gene match: 9. CDR3 length: 16 amino acids. The CDR3 loop is CASSLGTGVGVETQYF. DNA of the CDR3: TGTGCCAGCAGCTTAGGTACAGGGGTGGGAGTAGAGACCCAGTACTTC.

This clone appeared a single time. The genes are TRBV12-5 and TRBJ1-2; 8 nucleotides align to TRBD1. The CDR3 is 15 amino acids. The ends lost 3 bases at V and 5 bases at J; junction bases unmatched: 8. Germline CDR1 is LGHNT and CDR2 is FRNRAP. In nucleotides, the CDR3 is TGTGCTAGTGGTTTACAGGGGGAAAACACTTATGGCTACACCTTC. Its translation: CASGLQGENTYGYTF.

This chain uses TRBV7-3 with TRBJ2-7, with 7 bases fitting TRBD2. CDR3 size: 16 residues. From germline, CDR1 is SGHTA and CDR2 FQGTGA. V was pared by 4 bases and J by 1 base, with 10 bases of the junction left unmatched. In DNA, the CDR3 is TGTGCCAGCAGCTCGAGCGGGGCTAAAGGTTCCTACGAGCAGTACTTC. It yields the protein CASSSSGAKGSYEQYF.

The V gene is TRBV2, the J gene TRBJ1-1; 9 nucleotides match TRBD1. J gave up 5 bases and V 2 bases, and 6 bases lay outside the gene matches. This CDR3 contains 15 residues. Per germline, CDR1 SNHLY and CDR2 FYNNEI. CDR3 sequence reads: CASSESRDRVTEAFF. CDR3 sequence (DNA): TGTGCCAGCAGTGAATCCCGGGACAGGGTTACTGAAGCTTTCTTT.

The chain carries TRBV4-2 and TRBJ2-3, with TRBD2 matching 9 bases. Germline CDR1 LGHNA, CDR2 YNFKEQ. J gave up 0 bases and V 4 bases, and 2 bases lay outside the gene matches. There are 15 residues in the CDR3. The CDR3 here is CASSRTSESTDTQYF. The CDR3, as DNA: TGTGCCAGCAGCCGGACTAGCGAAAGCACAGATACGCAGTATTTT.